A single T cell receptor beta chain is shown here with its context. Repertoires were generated with immunoSEQ multiplex PCR, while TCRdb's copy carries only in-frame clones and drops some. This table has over 50,000 clones, approximately 83% appearing once. The data are from a study of OX40 agonist ivuxolimab in advanced cancers. Study-wide context: Cohort: approximately 79% men, mean age approximately 60, aged roughly 23 to 79. Having had anti-PD-1, anti-PD-L1 or anti-CTLA-4 therapy before was allowed, and approximately 40% had some.

Collection of blood occurred at baseline, at cycle 4 day 1, and at cycle 7 day 1. Germline lookup yields CDR1 SGHRS and CDR2 YFSETQ. Trimming cost V 1 base and J 3 bases; bases outside gene matches: 6. The CDR3 has 18 residues. V is TRBV5-1 and J is TRBJ2-6, with 11 bases lining up with TRBD1. The sample consisted of CD4+ or CD8+ T cells sorted from blood, taken in a trial of the OX40 agonist ivuxolimab. The origin of this receptor is an adult with an advanced solid tumor such as melanoma, head and neck, liver or kidney cancer. This CDR3 is CASSLYGQGAGGANVLTF. The DNA of the CDR3 is TGCGCCAGCAGCTTGTATGGACAGGGGGCAGGTGGGGCCAACGTCCTGACTTTC.